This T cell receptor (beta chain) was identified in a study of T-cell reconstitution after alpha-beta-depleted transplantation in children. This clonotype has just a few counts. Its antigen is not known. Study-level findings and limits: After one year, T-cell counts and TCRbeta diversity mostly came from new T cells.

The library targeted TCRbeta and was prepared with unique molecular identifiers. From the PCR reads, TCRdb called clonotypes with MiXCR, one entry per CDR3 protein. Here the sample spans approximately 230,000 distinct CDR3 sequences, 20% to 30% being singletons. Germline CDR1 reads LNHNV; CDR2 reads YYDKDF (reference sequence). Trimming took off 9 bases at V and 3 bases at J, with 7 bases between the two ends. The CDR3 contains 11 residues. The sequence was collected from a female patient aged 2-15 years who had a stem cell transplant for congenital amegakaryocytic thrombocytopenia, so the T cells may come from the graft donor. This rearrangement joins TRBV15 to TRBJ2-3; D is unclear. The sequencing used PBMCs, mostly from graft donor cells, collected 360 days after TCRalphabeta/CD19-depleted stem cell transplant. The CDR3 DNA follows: TGTGCCACGGCCCGAACAGATACGCAGTATTTT. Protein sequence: CATARTDTQYF.